These 6 T cell receptor beta chains originate from one sample sequenced in a study of blood T cells in healthy people across ages. Then a second PCR, running roughly 7 to 12 cycles, was carried out with a sample-barcoded 5' primer and a J-beta primer mix. In TCRdb, the 5' RACE reads were re-called with MiXCR into one record per CDR3 protein. Of 1.5 million to 2 million distinct CDR3 sequences in the sample, roughly 30% were seen once. Sequenced sample: blood. These receptors were taken from a young woman in good health.

The chain joins TRBV20-1 to TRBJ2-2; D perhaps matches TRBD2 (6 bases). Per the germline V gene, CDR1 is DFQATT and CDR2 is SNEGSKA (reference sequence). With 5 bases removed from V and 0 bases from J, the gap between germline ends came to 13 bases. CDR3 length: 15 residues. CDR3 bases: TGCAGTGCTTCGGTTGGGACTTCGAACACCGGGGAGCTGTTTTTT. This encodes CSASVGTSNTGELFF.

This clonotype was seen at least ten times. This chain connects TRBV7-3 to TRBJ2-7; D ambiguous. Germline values: CDR1 SGHTA, CDR2 FQGTGA. V dropped 5 bases and J dropped 7 bases, with 15 bases sitting between them. The CDR3 sequence is 13 residues long. DNA for the CDR3: TGTGCCAGCAGCCCCACCACCGGGCGTGAGCAGTACTTC. It yields the protein CASSPTTGREQYF.

The chain has TRBV2 and TRBJ2-2; either TRBD1 or TRBD2 may fit D (5 bases each). Germline CDR1 and CDR2: SNHLY and FYNNEI. The CDR3 is 15 amino acids. Trimming left V 2 bases short and J 5 bases short, with 12 bases between. CDR3 DNA sequence: TGTGCCAGCAGTGAAAAGAGAGGGGATACCGGGGAGCTGTTTTTT. Translation gives CASSEKRGDTGELFF.

This clonotype has just a few counts. The chain uses TRBV7-2 and TRBJ2-5, with 13 bases lining up with TRBD2. V shed 2 bases and J 11 bases; nucleotides not matched to a gene: 5. The CDR3 contains 14 residues. Per germline, CDR1 SGHTA and CDR2 FQGNSA. The CDR3 nucleotides read TGTGCCAGCAGCTTACACACTAGCGGGAGGGGGCAGTACTTC. Its translation is CASSLHTSGRGQYF.

This clonotype was detected only a few times. Written as DNA, the CDR3 is TGTGCCAGCAGGGAAGCTTTCTTT. This sequence encodes CASREAFF. This chain connects TRBV13 to TRBJ1-1, with D hard to call. Trimming stripped 6 bases from V and 8 bases from J, with 1 base between. CDR1 PRHDT and CDR2 FYEKMQ come from the germline V gene (reference sequence). This CDR3 is 8 amino acids long.

In this sample, this clonotype turned up a few times. V usage is TRBV6-2 or TRBV6-3 and J usage is TRBJ2-7; 8 bases fit TRBD2. V shed 0 bases and J 2 bases; nucleotides not matched to a gene: 3. There are 15 residues in the CDR3. From germline, CDR1 is MNHEY and CDR2 SVGEGT. This chain's CDR3 is CASSYSMRGAYEQYF. The DNA of the CDR3 is TGTGCCAGCAGTTACTCTATGCGGGGGGCCTACGAGCAGTACTTC.